The entry below gives a single TCR beta chain sequence along with its context. What it binds is not known. PCR was performed using 60 Vbeta and 13 Jbeta primers. In the source study's methods: Per a later analysis, the number of unique TCR beta chains was some 80 million, of which around 9.9 million were shared. Measured with immunoSEQ multiplex PCR; TCRdb has only the in-frame clones, and not every one. The V and J calls and the clone size are those of that table, but D and trimming were determined from the DNA. The sample yields around 270,000 clones, about 80% seen once. The data stem from a study of cytomegalovirus exposure and HLA in healthy donors. Study results and caveats: Another analysis was done later, and it associated 16,951 TCR beta sequences with HLA alleles at 0.05 false discovery rate.

The CDR3 loop spans 14 amino acids. CDR1 is SGHVS and CDR2 is FQNEAQ in the germline V gene. Trimming took 4 bases from V and 4 from J, leaving 11 bases between them. This receptor was identified in a girl aged 2 to 10 in good health and CMV-seronegative. Sequencing was performed on PBMCs. This chain links TRBV7-8 with TRBJ1-3; maybe TRBD1 (5 bases). Here the CDR3 DNA reads TGTGCCAGCAGCTCGATCACAGGCGGAAACACCATATATTTT. Translated: CASSSITGGNTIYF.